This TCR beta chain was sequenced in a study of blood T cell repertoires in COVID-19. The germline V gene encodes CDR1 LGHNA and CDR2 YNFKEQ. V was shortened by 4 bases and J by 2 bases, with 17 bases between the two germline ends. The CDR3 runs 17 residues. Clones were sequenced by immunoSEQ multiplex PCR, and TCRdb holds only the in-frame ones, with some missing. This table holds 90,000 to 120,000 clones, under 85% found once. The chain carries TRBV4-2 and TRBJ2-2, with D unresolved. Material for sequencing was peripheral blood. The sequence came from a woman between 70 and 85 years old with acute or convalescent COVID-19. The CDR3 region has the DNA TGTGCCAGCAGCCCTCGATGGTCCGCCACTAACACCGGGGAGCTGTTTTTT. Translating it yields CASSPRWSATNTGELFF.